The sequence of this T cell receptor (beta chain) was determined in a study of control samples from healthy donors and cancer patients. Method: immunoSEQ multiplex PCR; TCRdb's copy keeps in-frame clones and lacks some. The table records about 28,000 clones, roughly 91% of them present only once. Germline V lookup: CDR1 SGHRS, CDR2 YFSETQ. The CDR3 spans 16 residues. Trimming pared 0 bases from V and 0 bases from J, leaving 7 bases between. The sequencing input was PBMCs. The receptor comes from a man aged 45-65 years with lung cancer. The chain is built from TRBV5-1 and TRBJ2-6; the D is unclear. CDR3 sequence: CASSLGLSSGANVLTF. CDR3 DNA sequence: TGCGCCAGCAGCTTGGGATTGAGCTCTGGGGCCAACGTCCTGACTTTC.